The 5 T cell receptor beta chains presented below share a single source sample, sequenced in a study of OX40 agonist ivuxolimab in advanced cancers. Assay used: immunoSEQ multiplex PCR; TCRdb lists only in-frame clones, some missing. The table includes tens of thousands of clones, over 75% detected once. The sequenced sample was CD4+ or CD8+ T cells sorted from blood, obtained in a trial of the OX40 agonist ivuxolimab. These receptors all come from an adult with an advanced solid tumor such as melanoma, head and neck, liver or kidney cancer.

This clone appeared once. The V call is TRBV2, the J call TRBJ2-3; unclear D gene. Germline CDR1 is SNHLY and CDR2 is FYNNEI. Trimming took 2 bases from V and 4 from J, leaving 7 bases between them. This CDR3 is 13 amino acids long. CDR3 region: CASSESTPDTQYF. The CDR3 DNA reads TGTGCCAGCAGTGAATCTACTCCAGATACGCAGTATTTT. Full variable domain (missing parts from reference TRBV2 and TRBJ2-3): EPEVTQTPSHQVTQMGQEVILRCVPISNHLYFYWYRQILGQKVEFLVSFYNNEISEKSEIFDDQFSVERPDGSNFTLKIRSTKLEDSAMYFCASSESTPDTQYFGPGTRLTVL.

The chain links TRBV27 to TRBJ2-1; perhaps TRBD1 as D (6 bases). The CDR3 totals 13 residues. In germline, CDR1 is MNHEY, CDR2 SMNVEV (reference sequence). The V and J ends lost 6 bases and 2 bases respectively, with 8 bases between them. CDR3 nucleotides: TGTGCCAGCAGGAGGACAGCCTACAATGAGCAGTTCTTC. It yields the protein CASRRTAYNEQFF.

This clone was counted between two and nine times. The V call is TRBV2, the J call TRBJ1-2; 8 bases fit TRBD1. Per the germline V gene, CDR1 is SNHLY and CDR2 is FYNNEI. The trim removed 4 bases at V and 7 bases at J, leaving 5 bases unmatched. The CDR3 spans 13 residues. The chain's CDR3 is CASSVTGTGGYTF. CDR3 nucleotide sequence: TGTGCCAGCAGTGTAACAGGGACAGGTGGCTACACCTTC.

The chain couples TRBV19 to TRBJ2-2; D is undetermined. From germline, CDR1 is LNHDA and CDR2 SQIVND (reference sequence). The CDR3 runs to 15 residues. V was cut by 3 bases and J by 2 bases, with 10 bases left in between. Here the CDR3 reads CASSMSLVNTGELFF. Written as DNA, the CDR3 is TGTGCCAGTAGTATGAGTCTTGTTAACACCGGGGAGCTGTTTTTT.

In the case of this clone: Other DNA variants within this sample encode the same CDR3. This chain connects TRBV7-9 to TRBJ1-4, with 7 bases fitting TRBD1. The CDR3 sequence is 14 residues long. In germline, CDR1 is SEHNR, CDR2 FQNEAQ (reference sequence). V lost 8 bases, J lost 6 bases, and 9 bases stayed unmatched. Here the CDR3 DNA reads TGTGCCAGCCCTAAGACAGGGTGGTATGAAAAACTGTTTTTT. Translating gives CASPKTGWYEKLFF.